This T cell receptor (beta chain) stems from a study of Ad26.COV2.S vaccination and SARS-CoV-2 variants. In the study overall: The trial was COV1001 and the donor's arm was Ad26.COV2.S. Ad26.COV2.S shots went into the muscle once or twice, 56 days apart.

This sample's treatment: around 19 received Ad26.COV2.S at low or high dose, single or two shots; 5 received placebo; per-sample allocation not given. After the first vaccine or placebo injection, samples were drawn on day 63. Within Boston, the person who donated was an adult of 18-55 years. This clone was recorded once. As yet, its antigen is unknown. Findings and limits, study-wide: Comparable non-spike TCR breadth was observed in vaccine and placebo recipients.

Sequencing was performed with immunoSEQ multiplex PCR; in TCRdb, only in-frame clones are kept and a portion is missing. The sample records 400,000 to 450,000 clones, more than 80% being singletons. The input for sequencing was peripheral blood, taken in a trial of Ad26.COV2.S vaccine versus placebo. The sequence derives from a person aged 18-60 years who received the Ad26.COV2.S COVID-19 vaccine or a placebo.

CDR3 coding DNA: TGTGCCAGCAGTTACCGTCCGGGCGCCGGTAGTCACGAGCAGTACTTC. Translation gives CASSYRPGAGSHEQYF. The V gene is TRBV6-5, the J gene TRBJ2-7; D unclear. The germline CDR1 and CDR2 sequences are MNHEY and SVGAGI. This CDR3 contains 16 residues. Between the trimmed V and J ends, which lost 2 bases and 5 bases, there was a span of 19 bases.